The 29 T cell receptor beta chains listed next were all sequenced from one sample in a study of T cell responses to AZD1222 COVID-19 vaccine. Profiled with immunoSEQ multiplex PCR; TCRdb holds only in-frame clones, not every one. The sample has more than 95,000 clones; 80% to 90% are singletons. Sequencing used peripheral blood, obtained on day 0 of AZD1222 vaccination. These receptors were collected from an adult in good health.

The chain couples TRBV9 to TRBJ2-7; 7 bases are a match to TRBD1. CDR3 length: 14 residues. The V segment lost 0 bases and the J segment 6 bases; nucleotides outside the gene matches: 6. Looked up from germline, CDR1 is SGDLS and CDR2 is YYNGEE. The CDR3 sequence is CASSVARTGSEQYF. The CDR3 nucleotides are TGTGCCAGCAGCGTAGCCCGGACAGGCAGCGAGCAGTACTTC.

In nucleotides, the CDR3 is TGTGCCAGCAGCGTAGGGGCTAGCGGGTCTTACGAGCAGTACTTC. This sequence encodes CASSVGASGSYEQYF. J is TRBJ2-7 and V is TRBV9, with 8 bases aligning to TRBD2. Germline V lookup: CDR1 SGDLS, CDR2 YYNGEE. The CDR3 runs 15 residues. The V gene end was trimmed by 0 bases and the J gene end by 4 bases; junction bases not matched to a gene: 6.

The chain recombines TRBV7-9 with TRBJ2-7; the D gene is possibly TRBD2 (5 bases). The V and J ends lost 6 bases and 0 bases respectively, with 15 bases between them. Germline-derived CDR1 and CDR2 are SEHNR and FQNEAQ (reference sequence). CDR3 length: 15 residues. The CDR3 nucleotides read TGTGCCAGCAGTCCGAATGAAGCGGTCTCCTACGAGCAGTACTTC. Encoded protein: CASSPNEAVSYEQYF.

The chain employs TRBV30 and TRBJ1-1; no definite D call. The germline gives CDR1 GTSNPN, CDR2 SVGIG (reference sequence). The CDR3 extends over 12 amino acids. Trimming pared 5 bases from V and 5 bases from J, leaving 12 bases between. The CDR3 loop is CAWGSVGTEAFF. CDR3 bases: TGTGCCTGGGGAAGCGTGGGGACTGAAGCTTTCTTT. The whole variable domain, remainder taken from reference TRBV30 and TRBJ1-1, is SQTIHQWPATLVQPVGSPLSLECTVEGTSNPNLYWYRQAAGRGLQLLFYSVGIGQISSEVPQNLSASRPQDRQFILSSKKLLLSDSGFYLCAWGSVGTEAFFGQGTRLTVV.

This rearrangement joins TRBV30 to TRBJ1-2, with 10 bases aligning to TRBD1. After removal of 1 base from V and 5 bases from J, the junction contained 4 bases not matched to a gene. Per germline, CDR1 GTSNPN and CDR2 SVGIG (reference sequence). The CDR3 length is 14 residues. The CDR3, as DNA: TGTGCCTGGAGTGCGAGGGGACAGGGGTATGGCTACACCTTC. Translating it yields CAWSARGQGYGYTF.

This clone was seen more than once but under ten times. This chain connects TRBV3-1 (or the pseudogene TRBV3-2) to TRBJ1-5; D perhaps matches TRBD1 (5 bases). The CDR3 covers 17 residues. The ends were cut back, 2 bases at V and 3 bases at J, with 17 bases in the middle. CDR1 LGHDT and CDR2 YNNKEL come from the germline V gene (reference sequence). CDR3 in amino acids: CASSQSLEGSPNQPQHF. Written as DNA, the CDR3 is TGTGCCAGCAGCCAAAGTCTAGAGGGGTCCCCCAATCAGCCCCAGCATTTT.

The gene calls are TRBV6-2 or TRBV6-3 and TRBJ2-6, with D uncertain. The V end was cut by 5 bases, the J end by 0 bases, with 11 bases between. Germline CDR1 and CDR2: MNHEY and SVGEGT. The CDR3 extends over 16 amino acids. As DNA, the CDR3 is TGTGCCAGCAGTACATACTTTTCCTCTGGGGCCAACGTCCTGACTTTC. Amino acids: CASSTYFSSGANVLTF.

This chain joins TRBV6-5 and TRBJ2-3, with no clear D. Trimming stripped 0 bases from V and 2 bases from J, with 9 bases between. Germline assignment: CDR1 MNHEY and CDR2 SVGAGI. The CDR3 sequence is 15 residues long. CDR3 nucleotides: TGTGCCAGCAGTTACTCGACCCTATCCACAGATACGCAGTATTTT. It yields the protein CASSYSTLSTDTQYF.

The chain carries TRBV7-9 and TRBJ2-3; D not certain. Trimming took off 0 bases at V and 11 bases at J, with 15 bases between the two ends. Germline V lookup: CDR1 SEHNR, CDR2 FQNEAQ (reference sequence). The CDR3 runs 14 residues. CDR3 sequence (DNA): TGTGCCAGCAGCTTAGCGGTGAGCGAGTGGGGGCAGTATTTT. Amino acids: CASSLAVSEWGQYF.

This clone was recorded once. The chain joins TRBV7-9 to TRBJ2-7; D may be TRBD1 (6 bases). Trimming took off 4 bases at V and 3 bases at J, with 13 bases between the two ends. This CDR3 has 14 amino acids. Germline CDR1 reads SEHNR; CDR2 reads FQNEAQ (reference sequence). The DNA for the CDR3 is TGTGCCAGCAGCTCTAGCCGGGACAACTACGAGCAGTACTTC. Protein: CASSSSRDNYEQYF. Based on the CDR3 plus reference TRBV7-9 and TRBJ2-7, the full variable domain is DTGVSQNPRHKITKRGQNVTFRCDPISEHNRLYWYRQTLGQGPEFLTYFQNEAQLEKSRLLSDRFSAERPKGSFSTLEIQRTEQGDSAMYLCASSSSRDNYEQYFGPGTRLTVT.

The chain carries TRBV7-3 and TRBJ2-5, with D unresolved. Germline V gives CDR1 SGHTA, CDR2 FQGTGA. Trimming took off 5 bases at V and 3 bases at J, with 13 bases between the two ends. The CDR3 sequence is 14 residues long. CDR3 DNA: TGTGCCAGCAGCCTGTCCCACGCCGAAGAGACCCAGTACTTC. This gives the protein CASSLSHAEETQYF.

The chain carries TRBV10-3 and TRBJ1-6, with D perhaps TRBD1 (6 bases). This CDR3 is 12 amino acids long. Germline CDR1 is ENHRY and CDR2 is SYGVKD. Deletions cut 0 bases from V and 18 bases from J, with 12 bases between. CDR3 nucleotides: TGTGCCATCAGTGAGTCCACAGGGAGTCCCCACTTT. It translates to CAISESTGSPHF.

The chain carries TRBV12-3 or TRBV12-4 and TRBJ2-7; 7 positions agree with TRBD2. The trim removed 3 bases at V and 5 bases at J, leaving 4 bases unmatched. The CDR3 spans 13 residues. CDR3 protein: CASSFSRGDEQYF. The CDR3 DNA reads as TGTGCCAGCAGTTTCTCCCGGGGGGACGAGCAGTACTTC.

V gene TRBV29-1 combines with J gene TRBJ1-3; D is ambiguous. The CDR3 length is 13 residues. The germline V gene has CDR1 SQVTM and CDR2 ANQGSEA. The CDR3: CAYVDGTGNTIYF. CDR3 bases: TGCGCATATGTGGACGGGACTGGAAACACCATATATTTT.

The chain has TRBV12-5 and TRBJ2-6; possibly TRBD1 for D (5 bases). The CDR3 spans 16 residues. Germline CDR1 is LGHNT and CDR2 is FRNRAP. With 3 bases removed from V and 2 bases from J, the gap between germline ends came to 11 bases. CDR3 nucleotide sequence: TGTGCTAGTGGTTTTCTAACAGGAGCTGGGGCCAACGTCCTGACTTTC. Translating it yields CASGFLTGAGANVLTF.

This clone was picked up one time. The chain employs TRBV20-1 and TRBJ1-5, with D perhaps TRBD1 (6 bases). CDR1 is DFQATT and CDR2 is SNEGSKA in the germline V gene (reference sequence). Trimming took off 3 bases at V and 3 bases at J, with 15 bases between the two ends. This CDR3 region has 15 residues. The CDR3 DNA follows: TGCAGTGCTAGTAGGGGGGACTTGGACAATCAGCCCCAGCATTTT. Amino acids: CSASRGDLDNQPQHF.

This chain connects TRBV3-1 (or the pseudogene TRBV3-2) to TRBJ2-1, with D possibly matching TRBD1 (6 bases). Germline V gene lookup returns CDR1 LGHDT and CDR2 YNNKEL (reference sequence). The CDR3 loop spans 18 amino acids. Trimming took 7 bases from V and 9 from J, leaving 31 bases between them. The CDR3, as DNA: TGTGCCAGCACCAACGGAAAAACAGGGCAGAGAGTAAAGGGTGAGCAGTTCTTC. Translated: CASTNGKTGQRVKGEQFF.

V and J are TRBV10-2 and TRBJ1-5; a weak D match, TRBD1 (5 bases). The CDR3 spans 14 residues. Per germline, CDR1 WSHSY and CDR2 SAAADI. The germline V and J ends were trimmed by 6 bases and 5 bases, with 14 bases remaining between them. This CDR3 reads CASREGPPDQPQHF. The DNA for the CDR3 is TGCGCCAGCAGAGAGGGACCGCCTGATCAGCCCCAGCATTTT.

The chain recombines TRBV14 with TRBJ1-2, with D unresolved. V was shortened by 4 bases and J by 4 bases, with 16 bases between the two germline ends. From germline, CDR1 is SGHDN and CDR2 FVKESK. This CDR3 comprises 15 residues. The CDR3 DNA follows: TGTGCCAGCAGCCCCCTCTCGGCAACTATCTATGGCTACACCTTC. This codes for CASSPLSATIYGYTF.

The rearrangement uses TRBV7-9 and TRBJ1-1, with D possibly being TRBD1 (6 bases). This CDR3 has 14 residues. V lost 3 bases, J lost 1 base, and 9 bases lay in between. Germline V gene sequence: CDR1 SEHNR, CDR2 FQNEAQ (reference sequence). Here the CDR3 reads CASSFLGANTEAFF. The CDR3 coding sequence is TGTGCCAGCAGCTTTCTGGGGGCGAACACTGAAGCTTTCTTT.

This clone came up a few times. The chain employs TRBV6-5 and TRBJ2-2; D is perhaps TRBD2 (6 bases). Germline assignment: CDR1 MNHEY and CDR2 SVGAGI. The V and J ends lost 6 bases and 10 bases respectively, with 15 bases between them. CDR3 length: 13 residues. The CDR3 sequence: CASRGRRVEELFF. For the CDR3, the DNA is TGTGCCAGCAGAGGACGGAGGGTGGAGGAGCTGTTTTTT.

The V gene is TRBV28, the J gene TRBJ2-5, with D maybe TRBD1 (6 bases). The CDR3 is 15 amino acids. The V end was cut by 7 bases, the J end by 0 bases, with 15 bases between. From germline, CDR1 is MDHEN and CDR2 SYDVKM. The CDR3 reads CASNPIRDNQETQYF. In DNA, the CDR3 is TGTGCCAGCAATCCTATCCGGGACAACCAAGAGACCCAGTACTTC.

The chain couples TRBV7-3 to TRBJ2-7, with D unresolved. This CDR3 comprises 15 residues. V was pared by 2 bases and J by 5 bases, with 16 bases between. Germline CDR1 reads SGHTA; CDR2 reads FQGTGA. In nucleotides, the CDR3 is TGTGCCAGCAGCTTACTCTCGGTCGGGCGGAACGAGCAGTACTTC. Its protein product is CASSLLSVGRNEQYF.

The rearrangement links TRBV19 to TRBJ1-5; D may be TRBD1 (5 bases). CDR1 LNHDA and CDR2 SQIVND come from the germline V gene (reference sequence). The CDR3 extends over 14 amino acids. The V gene lost 7 bases and the J gene lost 9 bases, with 19 bases spanning the gap. The CDR3 loop is CASTPISGRGPQHF. Written as DNA, the CDR3 is TGTGCCAGTACCCCCATATCCGGGAGGGGGCCCCAGCATTTT.

The rearrangement joins TRBV3-1 (or the pseudogene TRBV3-2) to TRBJ2-7, with a possible D match to TRBD1 (5 bases). The ends were cut back, 2 bases at V and 4 bases at J, with 6 bases in the middle. CDR1 and CDR2 (germline): LGHDT, YNNKEL (reference sequence). The length of the CDR3 is 12 residues. The CDR3 region has the DNA TGTGCCAGCAGCCAACAGGGTTACGAGCAGTACTTC. Translated: CASSQQGYEQYF.

As regards this clone: A read error may account for a junction end that differs from germline. V usage is TRBV9 and J usage is TRBJ2-1, with unresolved D. Germline loops: CDR1 SGDLS, CDR2 YYNGEE. The CDR3 loop spans 17 amino acids. The CDR3 sequence is CASNVAGYVSSYNEQFF. CDR3 nucleotides: TGTGCCAGCAACGTAGCTGGGTACGTCAGCTCCTACAATGAGCAGTTCTTC. The full variable domain, rest sourced from reference TRBV9 and TRBJ2-1, is DSGVTQTPKHLITATGQRVTLRCSPRSGDLSVYWYQQSLDQGLQFLIQYYNGEERAKGNILERFSAQQFPDLHSELNLSSLELGDSALYFCASNVAGYVSSYNEQFFGPGTRLTVL.

This chain connects TRBV2 to TRBJ1-5; D is possibly TRBD1 (5 bases). The germline V gene encodes CDR1 SNHLY and CDR2 FYNNEI. Trimming removed 7 bases at V and 7 bases at J, with 14 bases between. CDR3 size: 13 residues. The CDR3, as DNA: TGTGCCAGCATCACAGATCAGGGACAGCCCCAGCATTTT. This gives the protein CASITDQGQPQHF.

V and J are TRBV12-3 or TRBV12-4 and TRBJ1-1; D is unclear. Trimming stripped 2 bases from V and 2 bases from J, with 6 bases between. This CDR3 has 13 amino acids. The CDR3 coding sequence is TGTGCCAGCAGTTTACAGATAAACACTGAAGCTTTCTTT. The encoded protein is CASSLQINTEAFF.

V is TRBV13 and J is TRBJ2-3; 7 bases are a match to TRBD2. The CDR3 spans 13 residues. The germline V gene encodes CDR1 PRHDT and CDR2 FYEKMQ (reference sequence). With 3 bases clipped from V and 5 bases from J, the junction kept 2 bases outside the gene matches. The chain's CDR3 is CASSFERGDTQYF. CDR3 in DNA: TGTGCCAGCAGCTTTGAGCGGGGAGATACGCAGTATTTT.